This is a list of T cell receptor beta chains from one sample in a study of cytomegalovirus exposure and HLA in healthy donors. Some clones are missing from TCRdb's copy, which holds only in-frame ones; the method was immunoSEQ multiplex PCR. The sample holds about 170,000 clones, roughly 81% seen once. The sequenced sample was PBMCs. The source of these receptors is a man aged 25-45 years in good health and CMV-seropositive. The CDR3 runs from the conserved cysteine through the conserved F or W. The D gene is left open where the match is weak. Clone size is shown for a subset of rows, as once, few, many or a class of expanded clone.

d_call | clone_size | j_call | v_call | cdr3_nt | cdr3_aa
. | . | TRBJ2-1 | TRBV5-5 | TGTGCCAGCAGCTTGGGGTCGGAGGCCAATGAGCAGTTCTTC | CASSLGSEANEQFF
. | . | TRBJ2-5 | TRBV7-2 | TGTGCCAGCAGCTTAGCCACCGGTTTGATGAAGACCCAGTACTTC | CASSLATGLMKTQYF
TRBD2 | . | TRBJ2-3 | TRBV18 | TGTGCCAGCTCACCAATCCTTGGGACTAGCGGGACAGATACGCAGTATTTT | CASSPILGTSGTDTQYF
TRBD1 | . | TRBJ1-2 | TRBV5-1 | TGCGCCAGCAGCTTGGGACAGGGAGTATTTCATGGCTACACCTTC | CASSLGQGVFHGYTF
TRBD2 | . | TRBJ2-3 | TRBV7-9 | TGTGCCAGCAGCTCGGGACTAGCGGGAGTTGCAGATACGCAGTATTTT | CASSSGLAGVADTQYF
TRBD1 | . | TRBJ2-7 | TRBV19 | TGTGCCAGTAGTACTGACAGGGGCTTGGGGGAGCAGTACTTC | CASSTDRGLGEQYF
. | few | TRBJ2-7 | TRBV12-2 | TGTGCAAGTCGCTTCCCCCCTGGGTACCGGGGTTACGAGCAGTACTTC | CASRFPPGYRGYEQYF
TRBD2 | . | TRBJ2-1 | TRBV29-1 | TGCAGCGTTGGTTTCCCCCTCGGGGGAGGGCATGGGAATGAGCAGTTCTTC | CSVGFPLGGGHGNEQFF
. | . | TRBJ2-1 | TRBV6-6 | TGTGCCAGCAGTTATGGGACTCTCGGGAATGAGCAGTTCTTC | CASSYGTLGNEQFF
. | . | TRBJ1-5 | TRBV9 | TGTGCCAGCAGCCAGAGGGGGGAGGGCGGTCAGCCCCAGCATTTT | CASSQRGEGGQPQHF
TRBD1 | . | TRBJ2-1 | TRBV9 | TGTGCCAGCAGCGTAGTCACAGGGGGCGCGGGATATGAGCAGTTCTTC | CASSVVTGGAGYEQFF
TRBD1 | . | TRBJ1-5 | TRBV19 | TGTGCCAGTAGTACCCGACAGGGGATTAGCAATCAGCCCCAGCATTTT | CASSTRQGISNQPQHF
. | . | TRBJ2-5 | TRBV5-6 | TGTGCCAGCAGCTTGGGGAACGGGGAGACCCAGTACTTC | CASSLGNGETQYF
TRBD2 | . | TRBJ2-2 | TRBV6-4 | TGTGCCAGCAGTGACTCGACGGGGGGTGCCGGGGAGCTGTTTTTT | CASSDSTGGAGELFF
. | . | TRBJ1-1 | TRBV7-7 | TGTGCTAGCAGCCGATCCCATTCGGACACTGAAGCTTTCTTT | CASSRSHSDTEAFF
TRBD2 | . | TRBJ2-7 | TRBV6-5 | TGTGCCGCTGCGGCTAGCGGGACCTACGAGCAGTACTTC | CAAAASGTYEQYF
TRBD1 | . | TRBJ1-2 | TRBV14 | TGTGCCAGCAGCCGCGGACAGGGTGTGTATGGCTACACCTTC | CASSRGQGVYGYTF
. | . | TRBJ2-7 | TRBV19 | TGTGCCAGTAGTCCCATCGGTCACTACGAGCAGTACTTC | CASSPIGHYEQYF
TRBD2 | . | TRBJ2-1 | TRBV18 | TGTGCCAGCTCACCAGCGGGAGGGCATGAGCAGTTCTTC | CASSPAGGHEQFF
TRBD2 | . | TRBJ2-1 | TRBV29-1 | TGCAGCTTACGAGACAGGACTAGCGGGAGGGAGTATGAGCAGTTCTTC | CSLRDRTSGREYEQFF
TRBD2 | . | TRBJ2-1 | TRBV7-6 | TGTGCCAGCCGCTGGACTAGCGGGAGTGAGCAGTTCTTC | CASRWTSGSEQFF
TRBD2 | . | TRBJ2-3 | TRBV2 | TGTGCCAGCAAGACTAGCGGGAGCCGCACAGATACGCAGTATTTT | CASKTSGSRTDTQYF
. | . | TRBJ1-5 | TRBV4-2 | TGTGCCAGCAGCCAATCGGGTTATAGCAATCAGCCCCAGCATTTT | CASSQSGYSNQPQHF
TRBD2 | once | TRBJ2-1 | TRBV7-9 | TGTTCCAGCAGCTTTCGACCGGGACTAGCGGGAGCGTCTAATGAGCAGTTCTTC | CSSSFRPGLAGASNEQFF
. | . | TRBJ1-5 | TRBV7-2 | TGTGCCAGCAGCTTAGTGGCTGGCAATCAGCCCCAGCATTTT | CASSLVAGNQPQHF
TRBD1 | once | TRBJ1-5 | TRBV27 | TGTGCCAGCAGTTTGGCGACAGGGGCCTTACCGGGGCCCCAGCATTTT | CASSLATGALPGPQHF
. | once | TRBJ1-5 | TRBV6-5 | TGTGCCAGCAGTTACGGCCCTCAGAATCAGCCCCAGCATTTT | CASSYGPQNQPQHF
TRBD2 | . | TRBJ2-5 | TRBV7-2 | TGTGCCAGCAGCACGGGACTAGCGGGAGGGGGAGAGACCCAGTACTTC | CASSTGLAGGGETQYF
. | . | TRBJ1-2 | TRBV27 | TGTGCCAGCAGTTTTTCCGGGATTCCCTATGGCTACACCTTC | CASSFSGIPYGYTF
. | . | TRBJ1-1 | TRBV7-2 | TGTGCCAGCAGCTGGGCGCAGGGTCATGAAGCTTTCTTT | CASSWAQGHEAFF
TRBD2 | . | TRBJ2-1 | TRBV5-6 | TGTGCCAGCGGGATGGCTAGCGGGAGGCACCCCTCCTACAATGAGCAGTTCTTC | CASGMASGRHPSYNEQFF
TRBD2 | . | TRBJ2-2 | TRBV5-1 | TGCGCCAGCAGCTGGAGAAGCGGGGGCGGGGCCGGGGAGCTGTTTTTT | CASSWRSGGGAGELFF
TRBD2 | . | TRBJ2-4 | TRBV11-3 | TGTGCCAGCAGCGAAGATGGACTAGCGTTTGACATTCAGTACTTC | CASSEDGLAFDIQYF
TRBD1 | once | TRBJ1-1 | TRBV27 | TGTGCCAGCAGTTTACGACAGGGGTGGGGCACTGAAGCTTTCTTT | CASSLRQGWGTEAFF
. | . | TRBJ2-1 | TRBV5-1 | TGCGCCAGCAGCTTGGACGGGAGCTCCTACAATGAGCAGTTCTTC | CASSLDGSSYNEQFF
TRBD2 | . | TRBJ2-7 | TRBV2 | TGTGCCAGCAGTGAAGTACGAGCGGGAGGCTACGAGCAGTACTTC | CASSEVRAGGYEQYF
. | . | TRBJ2-1 | TRBV19 | TGTGCCAGTAGTATTGTCTTGCCGGACAATGAGCAGTTCTTC | CASSIVLPDNEQFF